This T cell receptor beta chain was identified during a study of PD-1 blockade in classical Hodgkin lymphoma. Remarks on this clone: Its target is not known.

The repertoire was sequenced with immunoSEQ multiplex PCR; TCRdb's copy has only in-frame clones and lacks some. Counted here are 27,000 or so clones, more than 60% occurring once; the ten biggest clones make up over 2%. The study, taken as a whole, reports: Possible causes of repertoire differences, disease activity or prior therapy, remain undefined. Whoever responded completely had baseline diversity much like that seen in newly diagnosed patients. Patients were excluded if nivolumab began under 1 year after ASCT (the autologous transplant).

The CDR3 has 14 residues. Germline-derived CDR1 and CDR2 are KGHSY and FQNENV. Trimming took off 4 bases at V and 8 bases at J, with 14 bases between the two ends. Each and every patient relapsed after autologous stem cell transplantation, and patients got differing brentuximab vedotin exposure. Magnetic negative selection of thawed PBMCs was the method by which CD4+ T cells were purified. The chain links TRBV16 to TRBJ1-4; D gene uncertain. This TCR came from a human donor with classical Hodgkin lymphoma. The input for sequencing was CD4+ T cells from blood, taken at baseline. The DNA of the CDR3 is TGTGCCAGCAGCCCTCTCCAAGTCTGGGAAAAACTGTTTTTT. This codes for CASSPLQVWEKLFF.